This T cell receptor beta chain was sequenced during a study of cytomegalovirus exposure and HLA in healthy donors. About the study: Earlier work reported 100 million or so unique TCR beta sequences from 180 million or so T cells.

In the PCR, 60 Vbeta and 13 Jbeta primers were used. Profiled with immunoSEQ multiplex PCR; TCRdb holds only in-frame clones, not every one. The repertoire has about 130,000 clones, roughly 79% of them found once; the top ten carry approximately 1.7%. Notes on this clone: Its specificity is not known.

Study observations and caveats: Whilst most TCR sequences proved rare, a subset of public TCRs occurred across many donors.

CDR1 MDHEN and CDR2 SYDVKM come from the germline V gene. Trimming took 2 bases from V and 5 from J; bases not matched to a gene: 11. This CDR3 has 17 residues. The receptor was derived from a woman in her thirties or forties in good health and CMV-seronegative. What was sequenced was PBMCs. The chain joins TRBV28 to TRBJ1-5; 8 bases agree with TRBD1. This CDR3 reads CASSLTGGAGMYQPQHF. The CDR3 coding sequence is TGTGCCAGCAGTTTAACAGGGGGGGCGGGAATGTATCAGCCCCAGCATTTT.